This entry lists 30 T cell receptor beta chains sequenced from one sample in a study of blood T cell repertoires in COVID-19. The repertoire was sequenced with immunoSEQ multiplex PCR; TCRdb's copy has only in-frame clones and lacks some. This table holds around 370,000 clones, roughly 89% found once. The sequenced material came from peripheral blood. These receptors all stem from a woman in her late teens or twenties who had recovered from COVID-19.

V is TRBV27 and J is TRBJ2-7; maybe TRBD2 (5 bases). CDR1 is MNHEY and CDR2 is SMNVEV in the germline V gene (reference sequence). Trimming left V 7 bases short and J 0 bases short, with 19 bases between. CDR3 length: 16 amino acids. CDR3 sequence reads: CASIFLSCRGSYEQYV. The CDR3 nucleotides are TGTGCCAGCATTTTCCTTTCTTGTCGGGGCTCCTACGAGCAGTACGTC.

J is TRBJ2-4 and V is TRBV6-2 or TRBV6-3; 10 nucleotides agree with TRBD1. The V gene's germline CDR1 is MNHEY and CDR2 SVGEGT. Losses at the gene ends were 6 bases for V and 6 bases for J; bases not matched to a gene: 14. The CDR3 is made up of 17 amino acids. The CDR3 sequence is CASSLRDRGVLGNIQYF. The CDR3 DNA is TGTGCCAGCAGCTTACGGGACAGGGGAGTTCTAGGAAACATTCAGTACTTC.

The rearrangement uses TRBV6-2 or TRBV6-3 and TRBJ1-2, with unresolved D. Trimming cost V 2 bases and J 5 bases, with 18 bases left between them. Germline V gene lookup returns CDR1 MNHEY and CDR2 SVGEGT. CDR3 length: 16 residues. CDR3 bases: TGTGCCAGCAGTTACGAGGGCGGACTCGGTGGGTATGGCTACACCTTC. This codes for CASSYEGGLGGYGYTF.

This chain connects TRBV5-6 to TRBJ2-7; 11 bases are shared with TRBD2. This CDR3 has 15 residues. Losses at the gene ends were 4 bases for V and 5 bases for J; bases not matched to a gene: 8. CDR1 SGHDT and CDR2 YYEEEE come from the germline V gene. Here the CDR3 DNA reads TGTGCCAGCAGCAAGACTAGCGGGAACATGGACGAGCAGTACGTC. It yields the protein CASSKTSGNMDEQYV.

J is TRBJ1-4 and V is TRBV15; D remains unclear. The CDR3 has 15 residues. Trimming pared 2 bases from V and 5 bases from J, leaving 12 bases between. The V gene's germline CDR1 is LNHNV and CDR2 YYDKDF (reference sequence). CDR3 DNA: TGTGCCACCAGCAGAATACAGAGCCGCAATGAAAAACTGTTTTTT. Its translation: CATSRIQSRNEKLFF.

This sequence joins TRBV14 and TRBJ1-1; possible D gene TRBD1, 5 bases. The CDR3 contains 14 residues. V was shortened by 3 bases and J by 3 bases, with 11 bases between the two germline ends. Germline loops: CDR1 SGHDN, CDR2 FVKESK. The CDR3 here is CASSQVDSDTEAFF. The DNA for the CDR3 is TGTGCCAGCAGCCAGGTAGACAGCGACACTGAAGCTTTCTTT.

J is TRBJ2-2 and V is TRBV7-9; 7 bases are a match to TRBD2. Trimming at V came to 5 bases and at J to 6 bases, leaving 9 bases not matched to a gene. The CDR3 consists of 15 residues. Germline CDR1 and CDR2: SEHNR and FQNEAQ (reference sequence). The CDR3 here is CASSPWGRGSGELFF. The DNA of the CDR3 is TGTGCCAGCAGCCCCTGGGGGAGGGGTTCCGGGGAGCTGTTTTTT.

V and J are TRBV6-2 or TRBV6-3 and TRBJ2-1, with 16 bases lining up with TRBD2. Trimming at V came to 5 bases and at J to 1 base, leaving 2 bases not matched to a gene. Germline V CDR1 and CDR2: MNHEY, SVGEGT. The CDR3 contains 17 residues. The CDR3: CASSKGLAGGSYNEQFF. The CDR3 DNA sequence: TGTGCCAGCAGTAAGGGACTAGCGGGAGGGTCCTACAATGAGCAGTTCTTC.

The gene calls are TRBV2 and TRBJ2-1; 7 bases fit TRBD1. CDR3 size: 16 residues. The trim removed 3 bases at V and 10 bases at J, leaving 15 bases unmatched. Germline V gene lookup returns CDR1 SNHLY and CDR2 FYNNEI. The CDR3 spells CASSESQGEPKLEQFF. CDR3 nucleotide sequence: TGTGCCAGCAGTGAGTCGCAGGGGGAACCCAAATTGGAGCAGTTCTTC.

This clone was seen a handful of times. The V and J genes are TRBV19 and TRBJ1-5; 9 positions agree with TRBD1. The CDR3 spans 15 residues. Germline assignment: CDR1 LNHDA and CDR2 SQIVND (reference sequence). Trimming removed 6 bases from V and 4 bases from J; junction bases left unmatched: 7. CDR3 sequence: CASRTGTGINQPQHF. In DNA, the CDR3 is TGTGCCAGTAGAACCGGGACAGGGATAAATCAGCCCCAGCATTTT.

The rearrangement links TRBV11-3 to TRBJ1-2; possible D gene TRBD1, 6 bases. CDR3 length equals 18 residues. Trimming took 2 bases from V and 4 from J, leaving 23 bases between them. Germline V gives CDR1 SGHNT, CDR2 YENEEA. The DNA for the CDR3 is TGTGCCAGCAGCTTAAACATAGAGGACAGCGCCTCAGGCTATGGCTACACCTTC. This gives the protein CASSLNIEDSASGYGYTF.

This sequence joins TRBV30 and TRBJ2-2; the D gene is possibly TRBD1 (5 bases). With 4 bases removed from V and 4 bases from J, the gap between germline ends came to 16 bases. Germline lookup yields CDR1 GTSNPN and CDR2 SVGIG (reference sequence). This CDR3 is 15 amino acids long. The CDR3 here is CAWTQGYQFTGELFF. For the CDR3, the DNA is TGTGCCTGGACGCAGGGTTATCAATTCACCGGGGAGCTGTTTTTT.

The chain employs TRBV28 and TRBJ1-1, with D perhaps matching TRBD1 (5 bases). Trimming pared 2 bases from V and 11 bases from J, leaving 12 bases between. The CDR3 loop spans 12 amino acids. Germline CDR1 MDHEN, CDR2 SYDVKM. DNA of the CDR3: TGTGCCAGCAGTTTAGGGGGGGTCGGGGCTTTCTTT. Protein: CASSLGGVGAFF.

The chain links TRBV15 to TRBJ1-1; D is undetermined. Trimming took 5 bases from V and 1 from J, leaving 8 bases between them. There are 13 residues in the CDR3. Germline values: CDR1 LNHNV, CDR2 YYDKDF (reference sequence). CDR3 region: CATSGSRNTEAFF. In DNA, the CDR3 is TGTGCCACCAGCGGTTCGAGGAACACTGAAGCTTTCTTT.

This clone was counted once. The gene calls are TRBV6-5 and TRBJ1-1, with 8 bases matching TRBD1. V shed 1 base and J 1 base; nucleotides not matched to a gene: 5. The CDR3 loop spans 16 amino acids. CDR1 is MNHEY and CDR2 is SVGAGI in the germline V gene. CDR3 coding DNA: TGTGCCAGCAGTTACTTAACCGGGACAGGGAACACTGAAGCTTTCTTT. Translating it yields CASSYLTGTGNTEAFF.

The rearrangement links TRBV7-2 to TRBJ1-3, with D possibly matching TRBD1 (5 bases). V was trimmed by 5 bases and J by 2 bases, leaving 13 bases between them. This CDR3 spans 15 amino acids. CDR1 SGHTA and CDR2 FQGNSA come from the germline V gene. CDR3 sequence reads: CASSLRDSPGNTIYF. The DNA for the CDR3 is TGTGCCAGCAGCCTCAGGGACTCTCCTGGAAACACCATATATTTT.

This chain links TRBV3-1 (or the pseudogene TRBV3-2) with TRBJ2-1, with 10 bases aligning to TRBD2. Germline CDR1 and CDR2: LGHDT and YNNKEL (reference sequence). The V and J ends lost 0 bases and 2 bases, in that order; junction bases with no gene match: 4. The CDR3 extends over 17 amino acids. The chain's CDR3 is CASSQDWTSGTYNEQFF. CDR3 nucleotide sequence: TGTGCCAGCAGCCAAGACTGGACTAGCGGTACCTACAATGAGCAGTTCTTC.

V usage is TRBV7-8 and J usage is TRBJ1-3; 9 bases match TRBD1. The CDR3 covers 16 residues. V shed 4 bases and J 4 bases; nucleotides not matched to a gene: 8. Looked up from germline, CDR1 is SGHVS and CDR2 is FQNEAQ. The CDR3 nucleotides are TGTGCCAGCAGCTACGGGACAGGGTTCACGGGAAACACCATATATTTT. The encoded protein is CASSYGTGFTGNTIYF.

This rearrangement joins TRBV7-2 to TRBJ2-3, with 8 bases that match TRBD2. Germline V CDR1 and CDR2: SGHTA, FQGNSA. The CDR3 runs 16 residues. The V segment lost 5 bases and the J segment 0 bases; nucleotides outside the gene matches: 7. CDR3 DNA: TGTGCCAGCAGCACCTCGCGGGAGGAGAGCACAGATACGCAGTATTTT. The encoded protein is CASSTSREESTDTQYF.

This chain links TRBV19 with TRBJ2-5, with TRBD2 matching 10 bases. This CDR3 spans 15 amino acids. Trimming at V came to 6 bases and at J to 4 bases, leaving 8 bases not matched to a gene. Germline CDR1 reads LNHDA; CDR2 reads SQIVND (reference sequence). The CDR3 nucleotides are TGTGCCAGTAGGAAGCGGGAGGGCCTTGGAGAGACCCAGTACTTC. Translating it yields CASRKREGLGETQYF.

The genes are TRBV5-4 and TRBJ1-6, with 9 bases matching TRBD1. The CDR3 is 14 residues long. Germline lookup yields CDR1 SGHNT and CDR2 YYREEE (reference sequence). Trimming took 4 bases from V and 5 from J; bases not matched to a gene: 1. The DNA for the CDR3 is TGTGCCAGCAGCAGGACAGGGGATAATTCACCCCTCCACTTT. It yields the protein CASSRTGDNSPLHF.

The V and J genes are TRBV4-3 and TRBJ1-2; 10 positions match TRBD1. Germline CDR1 reads LGHNA; CDR2 reads YSLEER. Trimming at V came to 4 bases and at J to 7 bases, leaving 12 bases not matched to a gene. The CDR3 loop spans 16 amino acids. The CDR3 DNA follows: TGCGCCAGCAGCCCTATATCTCGACAGGGGGCCCGTGGCTACACCTTC. It codes for CASSPISRQGARGYTF.

The rearrangement joins TRBV24-1 to TRBJ2-7; 8 bases match TRBD1. The CDR3 has 16 amino acids. Germline lookup yields CDR1 KGHDR and CDR2 SFDVKD. J lost 0 bases, V lost 6 bases, and 9 bases had no gene match. The DNA of the CDR3 is TGTGCCACCAGTAACTCCGGACAGGGTGGCTCCTACGAGCAGTACGTC. Translated, it gives CATSNSGQGGSYEQYV.

The genes are TRBV12-5 and TRBJ2-3, with D perhaps matching TRBD2 (5 bases). The CDR3 totals 15 residues. V was shortened by 2 bases and J by 2 bases, with 11 bases between the two germline ends. CDR1 LGHNT and CDR2 FRNRAP come from the germline V gene. The CDR3 is CASGLRSGITDTQYF. The CDR3 DNA sequence: TGTGCTAGTGGTTTGAGATCCGGGATCACAGATACGCAGTATTTT.

The DNA of the CDR3 is TGTGCCAGCAGCGTAGACCTCTCTCCAGGTTCACCCCTCCACTTT. Translated, it gives CASSVDLSPGSPLHF. This chain joins TRBV9 and TRBJ1-6; D not certain. The V end lost 0 bases, the J end lost 9 bases, and 13 bases lay between the germline ends. CDR1 and CDR2 from the germline V gene are SGDLS and YYNGEE. This CDR3 is built from 15 residues.

In DNA form, the CDR3 reads TGTGCCAGCAGCCCCGAGCAGGGGGTTGGCTACACCTTC. Its translation is CASSPEQGVGYTF. This sequence joins TRBV5-6 and TRBJ1-2; 7 bases are a match to TRBD1. The CDR3 length is 13 residues. V shed 4 bases, J shed 7 bases, and the junction held 7 bases outside the gene matches. Germline values: CDR1 SGHDT, CDR2 YYEEEE. Using reference TRBV5-6 and TRBJ1-2 for the parts outside the CDR3, the full variable domain is DAGVTQSPTHLIKTRGQQVTLRCSPKSGHDTVSWYQQALGQGPQFIFQYYEEEERQRGNFPDRFSGHQFPNYSSELNVNALLLGDSALYLCASSPEQGVGYTFGSGTRLTVV.

Only one count was recorded for this clone. This chain links TRBV7-9 with TRBJ2-2; 12 nucleotides line up with TRBD2. Losses at the gene ends were 5 bases for V and 3 bases for J; bases not matched to a gene: 7. The CDR3 sequence is 17 residues long. Germline V gene data show CDR1 as SEHNR and CDR2 as FQNEAQ (reference sequence). In DNA, the CDR3 is TGTGCCAGCAGCCGACTAGCGGGAGAGGCGTACACCGGGGAGCTGTTTTTT. It encodes CASSRLAGEAYTGELFF.

The rearrangement uses TRBV10-3 and TRBJ1-2, with D possibly being TRBD1 (5 bases). The ends were cut back, 3 bases at V and 1 base at J, with 9 bases in the middle. The CDR3 covers 14 residues. CDR1 ENHRY and CDR2 SYGVKD come from the germline V gene. The DNA for the CDR3 is TGTGCCATCAGTGAAGGGGTGAATAACTATGGCTACACCTTC. It codes for CAISEGVNNYGYTF.

The chain links TRBV5-6 to TRBJ1-2; 7 nucleotides agree with TRBD1. After removal of 4 bases from V and 8 bases from J, the junction contained 14 bases not matched to a gene. This CDR3 region has 15 residues. Germline V CDR1 and CDR2: SGHDT, YYEEEE. The CDR3 is CASSVDRAVVSGYTF. CDR3 bases: TGTGCCAGCAGCGTAGACAGGGCTGTTGTATCGGGCTACACCTTC.

The chain couples TRBV14 to TRBJ1-2, with a possible D match to TRBD1 (6 bases). Trimming removed 4 bases from V and 2 bases from J, with 14 bases in between. The CDR3 contains 15 residues. Germline-derived CDR1 and CDR2 are SGHDN and FVKESK. CDR3 bases: TGTGCCAGCAGCCGGGGAACAGGGCGCAACTATGGCTACACCTTC. It encodes CASSRGTGRNYGYTF.